This T cell receptor beta chain is from a study of Ad26.COV2.S vaccination and SARS-CoV-2 variants. Study-wide background: Sample donor was a member of the COV1001 Ad26.COV2.S trial arm. General observations from the study: Responses of T cells in total may have been underestimated by the TCR breadth and depth analyses.

On this clone itself: The antigen is unknown.

Using immunoSEQ multiplex PCR, the repertoire was profiled, and TCRdb retains in-frame clones only, with some absent. The sample contains under 250,000 clones, 87% of which appear only once. The CDR3 is made up of 12 amino acids. The germline gives CDR1 MNHEY, CDR2 SVGAGI. V was shortened by 8 bases and J by 5 bases, with 7 bases between the two germline ends. As to treatment: about 20 received Ad26.COV2.S at low or high dose, single or two shots; 5 received placebo; per-sample allocation not given. Sampling took place 63 days after the first vaccine or placebo injection. This chain links TRBV6-5 with TRBJ1-6, with unresolved D. The sample consisted of peripheral blood, taken in a trial of Ad26.COV2.S vaccine versus placebo. The receptor's source is a person between 18 and 65 years old who received the Ad26.COV2.S COVID-19 vaccine or a placebo. CDR3 nucleotides: TGTGCCAGCCAAGATAATAATTCACCCCTCCACTTT. Amino acid sequence: CASQDNNSPLHF.